The 25 T cell receptor beta chains in this list originate from one sample, sequenced in a study of stem cell transplantation in POMP-related autoinflammatory disease. Clones were read by immunoSEQ multiplex PCR, and TCRdb kept only the in-frame ones, dropping some. Seen here are around 32,000 clones, about 90% observed once, and the top ten hold 0.72%. The specimen was CD4+ T cells from PBMCs, collected before stem cell transplantation. The receptor set was obtained from a human donor with POMP-related autoinflammation and immune dysregulation (PRAID).

J is TRBJ2-7 and V is TRBV6-1; 8 nucleotides agree with TRBD1. The V gene end was trimmed by 6 bases and the J gene end by 1 base; junction bases not matched to a gene: 8. CDR3 length: 15 residues. Germline V CDR1 and CDR2: MNHNS, SASEGT. The DNA of the CDR3 is TGTGCCAGCAGCCTAGGGGACAGGATATCCTACGAGCAGTACTTC. The encoded protein is CASSLGDRISYEQYF.

The CDR3 sequence: CASSPGGTLGEQYF. CDR3 DNA sequence: TGTGCCAGTAGCCCTGGGGGTACCCTAGGGGAGCAGTACTTC. This chain links TRBV19 with TRBJ2-7; TRBD1 or TRBD2 may be the D gene (5 bases each). The CDR3 loop spans 14 amino acids. V gave up 6 bases and J gave up 7 bases, with 19 bases separating them. CDR1 LNHDA and CDR2 SQIVND come from the germline V gene (reference sequence).

V is TRBV21-1 and J is TRBJ1-5. TRBV21-1 is given as a pseudogene. CDR3 length equals 15 residues. CDR3 coding DNA: TGTGCCAGCAGCAAAGCCCTTGGGGAAGGGCAGCCCCAGCATTTT. This translates into CASSKALGEGQPQHF.

This clone was seen only a few times. The rearrangement uses TRBV27 and TRBJ1-2; D gene uncertain. CDR3 size: 13 residues. Germline CDR1 MNHEY, CDR2 SMNVEV (reference sequence). V dropped 2 bases and J dropped 6 bases, with 10 bases sitting between them. The CDR3 here is CASSLASGNGYTF. CDR3 in DNA: TGTGCCAGCAGTTTAGCTTCCGGGAATGGCTACACCTTC.

The chain joins TRBV11-2 to TRBJ1-1, with 10 positions matching TRBD1. This CDR3 comprises 14 residues. Germline lookup yields CDR1 SGHAT and CDR2 FQNNGV. The junction had 7 bases not matched to a gene; V was cut back by 5 bases and J by 7 bases. The CDR3: CASSPDRGPFEAFF. For the CDR3, the DNA is TGTGCCAGCAGCCCCGACAGGGGGCCTTTTGAAGCTTTCTTT.

This sequence joins TRBV4-1 and TRBJ2-6; the D is unclear. Germline CDR1 MGHRA, CDR2 YSYEKL. This CDR3 contains 17 residues. Deletions cut 1 base from V and 5 bases from J, with 15 bases between. In DNA, the CDR3 is TGCGCCAGCAGCCAAGGTCCATCAAGGGAATGGGCCAACGTCCTGACTTTC. Translated: CASSQGPSREWANVLTF.

The CDR3, as DNA: TGTGCCTCCTCAACGGGGCACCGGAATTCACCCCTCCACTTT. Translated: CASSTGHRNSPLHF. The genes are TRBV6-5 and TRBJ1-6, with a possible D match to TRBD1 (5 bases). V lost 11 bases, J lost 7 bases, and 18 bases lay in between. CDR1 is MNHEY and CDR2 is SVGAGI in the germline V gene. The CDR3 runs to 14 residues.

J is TRBJ2-5 and V is TRBV6-5; D perhaps matches TRBD1 (6 bases). Trimming pared 0 bases from V and 5 bases from J, leaving 10 bases between. Germline assignment: CDR1 MNHEY and CDR2 SVGAGI. The CDR3 consists of 14 residues. This CDR3 reads CASSYSGALETQYF. CDR3 in DNA: TGTGCCAGCAGTTACTCGGGGGCGTTGGAGACCCAGTACTTC.

J is TRBJ2-5 and V is TRBV29-1, with D possibly TRBD1 on 5 matching bases. Germline V lookup: CDR1 SQVTM, CDR2 ANQGSEA. The V and J ends lost 4 bases and 2 bases respectively, with 11 bases between them. The CDR3 has 13 amino acids. CDR3 nucleotide sequence: TGCAGCGTTGCCTCGGCAGGGCAAGAGACCCAGTACTTC. Translation gives CSVASAGQETQYF.

This rearrangement joins TRBV11-2 to TRBJ2-7; 10 bases agree with TRBD1. CDR3 length: 14 amino acids. The germline CDR1 and CDR2 sequences are SGHAT and FQNNGV. With V trimmed by 7 bases and J by 5 bases, 8 bases remained unmatched. CDR3 bases: TGTGCCAGCACCTTGTCGGACAGGGGGGACGAGCAGTACTTC. Amino acids: CASTLSDRGDEQYF.

This sequence joins TRBV13 and TRBJ2-7; 12 bases match TRBD1. Germline CDR1 is PRHDT and CDR2 is FYEKMQ (reference sequence). The CDR3 runs 14 residues. J lost 6 bases, V lost 3 bases, and 3 bases had no gene match. Written as DNA, the CDR3 is TGTGCCAGCAGCTTGGGACAGGGGGCAAGCGAGCAGTACTTC. Its translation: CASSLGQGASEQYF.

V and J are TRBV11-2 and TRBJ2-7; D remains ambiguous. Trimming pared 1 base from V and 0 bases from J, leaving 7 bases between. CDR1 and CDR2 (germline): SGHAT, FQNNGV. This CDR3 has 14 amino acids. The CDR3 spells CASSLARTSYEQYF. CDR3 bases: TGTGCCAGCAGCTTAGCCAGGACCTCCTACGAGCAGTACTTC.

J is TRBJ1-1 and V is TRBV4-1, with a possible D match to TRBD1 (6 bases). This CDR3 region has 14 residues. The germline V gene has CDR1 MGHRA and CDR2 YSYEKL. Trimming removed 4 bases at V and 4 bases at J, with 13 bases between. The CDR3 bases are TGCGCCAGCAGCCTAGGGGGGCAGCCCACTGAAGCTTTCTTT. Protein product: CASSLGGQPTEAFF.

The CDR3 here is CASSPDLRTEAFF. CDR3 bases: TGTGCCAGCAGCCCCGACTTGAGAACTGAAGCTTTCTTT. V gene TRBV5-6 combines with J gene TRBJ1-1; D unresolved. CDR1 and CDR2 (germline): SGHDT, YYEEEE. Trimming took off 4 bases at V and 5 bases at J, with 12 bases between the two ends. CDR3 length: 13 amino acids.

CDR3 amino acids: CASSPLRSGNTIYF. The CDR3 DNA is TGTGCCAGCTCACCATTACGTTCTGGAAACACCATATATTTT. This chain links TRBV18 with TRBJ1-3; D gene uncertain. Germline CDR1 KGHSH, CDR2 LQKENI. V lost 2 bases, J lost 1 base, and 6 bases lay in between. There are 14 residues in the CDR3.

This chain joins TRBV11-3 and TRBJ2-2; 12 positions agree with TRBD1. V shed 5 bases and J 4 bases; nucleotides not matched to a gene: 5. The CDR3 consists of 16 residues. Germline values: CDR1 SGHNT, CDR2 YENEEA. The CDR3 here is CASSRGQGASTGELFF. CDR3 coding DNA: TGTGCCAGCAGCCGGGGACAGGGGGCGAGCACCGGGGAGCTGTTTTTT.

The chain combines TRBV2 with TRBJ1-2; D ambiguous. The CDR3 is made up of 11 amino acids. CDR1 SNHLY and CDR2 FYNNEI come from the germline V gene. V dropped 6 bases and J dropped 4 bases, with 6 bases sitting between them. The CDR3 loop reads CASSMGYGYTF. Written as DNA, the CDR3 is TGTGCCAGCAGCATGGGCTATGGCTACACCTTC.

The chain links TRBV4-1 to TRBJ2-7, with D perhaps TRBD1 (6 bases). V lost 1 base and J 1 base, leaving 11 bases between the germline ends. Germline CDR1 reads MGHRA; CDR2 reads YSYEKL. The CDR3 covers 15 residues. For the CDR3, the DNA is TGCGCCAGCAGCCAAGTGACAGGCCTTTCCTACGAGCAGTACTTC. Amino acids: CASSQVTGLSYEQYF.

The V call is TRBV5-1, the J call TRBJ2-3; 7 bases line up with TRBD2. Germline V gene sequence: CDR1 SGHRS, CDR2 YFSETQ. With 5 bases clipped from V and 0 bases from J, the junction kept 9 bases outside the gene matches. The CDR3 spans 16 residues. The CDR3: CASSGGVHTSTDTQYF. CDR3 nucleotides: TGCGCCAGCAGTGGGGGGGTACATACTAGCACAGATACGCAGTATTTT.

This rearrangement joins TRBV5-1 to TRBJ2-1; maybe TRBD2 (6 bases). Trimming removed 1 base from V and 5 bases from J, with 16 bases in between. This CDR3 has 16 amino acids. Germline V gene lookup returns CDR1 SGHRS and CDR2 YFSETQ. CDR3 residues: CASSLISGWADNEQFF. The CDR3 DNA reads TGCGCCAGCAGCTTGATAAGCGGGTGGGCCGACAATGAGCAGTTCTTC.

This chain connects TRBV10-1 to TRBJ2-3; D is undetermined. Looked up from germline, CDR1 is WNHNN and CDR2 is SYGVQD (reference sequence). The CDR3 covers 17 residues. Between the trimmed V and J ends, which lost 0 bases and 6 bases, there was a span of 19 bases. For the CDR3, the DNA is TGCGCCAGCAGTGAGTCGGGCTTTGTCGGCAACCTTGATACGCAGTATTTT. Translated, it gives CASSESGFVGNLDTQYF.

This CDR3 is CATSRDRGANEKLFF. CDR3 DNA sequence: TGTGCCACCAGCAGAGATCGGGGGGCTAATGAAAAACTGTTTTTT. The chain is built from TRBV15 and TRBJ1-4; D possibly corresponds to TRBD1 (5 bases). The CDR3 is 15 residues long. Between the trimmed V and J ends, which lost 0 bases and 3 bases, there was a span of 8 bases. CDR1 and CDR2 from the germline V gene are LNHNV and YYDKDF (reference sequence).

This chain links TRBV7-3 with TRBJ2-1, with 13 bases aligning to TRBD2. The CDR3 runs to 16 residues. V trimming: 1 base; J trimming: 7 bases; junction bases outside the gene matches: 4. Per germline, CDR1 SGHTA and CDR2 FQGTGA. This CDR3 reads CASSLMGLAGMNEQFF. CDR3 in DNA: TGTGCCAGCAGCTTAATGGGACTAGCGGGGATGAATGAGCAGTTCTTC. Using reference TRBV7-3 and TRBJ2-1 for the parts outside the CDR3, the full variable domain is GAGVSQTPSNKVTEKGKYVELRCDPISGHTALYWYRQSLGQGPEFLIYFQGTGAADDSGLPNDRFFAVRPEGSVSTLKIQRTERGDSAVYLCASSLMGLAGMNEQFFGPGTRLTVL.

The table lists this clone with a few counts. The CDR3 loop is CASSSQTGPYEQYF. The CDR3 DNA reads as TGTGCCAGCTCATCCCAGACAGGGCCTTACGAGCAGTACTTC. V is TRBV18 and J is TRBJ2-7; TRBD1 matches at 7 bases. V gave up 5 bases and J gave up 4 bases; unmatched junction bases: 8. Germline V gives CDR1 KGHSH, CDR2 LQKENI. The CDR3 is 14 amino acids. Using reference TRBV18 and TRBJ2-7 for the parts outside the CDR3, the full variable domain is NAGVMQNPRHLVRRRGQEARLRCSPMKGHSHVYWYRQLPEEGLKFMVYLQKENIIDESGMPKERFSAEFPKEGPSILRIQQVVRGDSAAYFCASSSQTGPYEQYFGPGTRLTVT.

The chain couples TRBV6-1 to TRBJ1-3; TRBD1 matches at 7 bases. Germline CDR1 MNHNS, CDR2 SASEGT. The V and J ends lost 6 bases and 4 bases, in that order; junction bases with no gene match: 6. The CDR3 length is 14 residues. CDR3: CASRPTGDGNTIYF. CDR3 nucleotides: TGTGCCAGCAGACCAACAGGGGACGGAAACACCATATATTTT.